This record looks at one T cell receptor (beta chain) sequence and its context. Antigen specificity is unknown. While unrecorded immune exposures were likely, the donors were nominally healthy when sampled. V was clipped by 3 bases and J by 6 bases, with 15 bases between them. This CDR3 spans 14 amino acids. Germline loops: CDR1 SGHRS, CDR2 YFSETQ. With 60 Vbeta and 13 Jbeta primers, the PCR was carried out. Generated by immunoSEQ multiplex PCR, the TCRdb table keeps only in-frame clones and is missing some. The table records 100,000 to 150,000 clones, 72% of them present only once. The data originate from a study of cytomegalovirus exposure and HLA in healthy donors. The study, taken as a whole, reports: From TCR beta sequences, most subjects' HLA-A and HLA-B alleles were reportedly predicted accurately. An ancestry cluster, one associated with Asian ancestry, reportedly showed fewer N-insertions than the approximately 670-donor mean in a later analysis.

The sample comprised PBMCs. The receptor was derived from a man in his thirties or forties in good health and CMV-seronegative. This chain links TRBV5-1 with TRBJ1-1, with a weak D call TRBD1 (6 bases). The CDR3 sequence is CASSSINRESEAFF. CDR3 in DNA: TGCGCCAGCAGCTCAATTAACAGGGAGTCTGAAGCTTTCTTT.